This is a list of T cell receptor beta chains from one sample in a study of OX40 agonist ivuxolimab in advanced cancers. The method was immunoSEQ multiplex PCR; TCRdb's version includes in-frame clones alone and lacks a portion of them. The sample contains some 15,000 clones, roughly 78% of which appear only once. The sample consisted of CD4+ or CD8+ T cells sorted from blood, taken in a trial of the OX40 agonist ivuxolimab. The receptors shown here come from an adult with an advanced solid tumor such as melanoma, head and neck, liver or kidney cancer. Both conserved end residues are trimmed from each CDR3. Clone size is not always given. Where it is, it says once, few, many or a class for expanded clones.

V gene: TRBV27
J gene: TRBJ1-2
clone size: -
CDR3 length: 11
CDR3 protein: ASSFSGTGGYT

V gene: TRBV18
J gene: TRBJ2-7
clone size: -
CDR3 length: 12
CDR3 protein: ASSPSGQSYEQY

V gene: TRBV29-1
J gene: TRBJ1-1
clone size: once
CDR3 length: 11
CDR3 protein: SVGIAETPEAF

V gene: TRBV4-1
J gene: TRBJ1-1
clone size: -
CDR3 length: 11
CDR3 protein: ASSEDNLDEAF

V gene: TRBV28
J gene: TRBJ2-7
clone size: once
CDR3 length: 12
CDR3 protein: ASSSRDGYYEQY

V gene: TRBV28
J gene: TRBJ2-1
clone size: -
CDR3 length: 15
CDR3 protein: ASSPLTGTRTPNEQF

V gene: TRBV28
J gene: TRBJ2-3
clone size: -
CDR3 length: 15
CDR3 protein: ASSSWGGSTSTDTQY

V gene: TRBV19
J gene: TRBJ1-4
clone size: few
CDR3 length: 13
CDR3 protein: ASSIRSSSNEKLF

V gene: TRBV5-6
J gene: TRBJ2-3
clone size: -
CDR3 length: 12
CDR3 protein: ASSFRRRADTQY

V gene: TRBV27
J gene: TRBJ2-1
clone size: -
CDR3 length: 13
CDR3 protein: ASSPGLAGGNEQF

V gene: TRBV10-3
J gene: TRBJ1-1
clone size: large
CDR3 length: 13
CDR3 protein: AISESNRLNTEAF

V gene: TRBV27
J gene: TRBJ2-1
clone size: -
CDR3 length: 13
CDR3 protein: ASRPTSAGGLEQF

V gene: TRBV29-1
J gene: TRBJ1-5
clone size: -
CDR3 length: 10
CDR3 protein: SVVSPGGPQH

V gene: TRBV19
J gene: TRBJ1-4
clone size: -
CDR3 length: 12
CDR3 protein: ASSMIPTNEKLF

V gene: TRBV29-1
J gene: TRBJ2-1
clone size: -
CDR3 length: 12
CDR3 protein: SVEGLEPINEQF

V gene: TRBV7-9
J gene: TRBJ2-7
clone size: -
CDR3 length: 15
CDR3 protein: ASSPRDSLPFSYEQY

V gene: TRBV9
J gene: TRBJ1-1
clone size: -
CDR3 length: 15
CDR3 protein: ASSAPRAGGLNTEAF

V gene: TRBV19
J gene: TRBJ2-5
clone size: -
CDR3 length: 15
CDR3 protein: ASSIDPGRGRWETQY

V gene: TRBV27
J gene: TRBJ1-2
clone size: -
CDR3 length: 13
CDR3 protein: ASSLSSEGAGGYT

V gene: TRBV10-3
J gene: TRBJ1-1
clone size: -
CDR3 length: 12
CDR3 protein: AISEPGWGTEAF

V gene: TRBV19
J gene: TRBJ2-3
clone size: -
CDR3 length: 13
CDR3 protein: AIPRRGGSTDTQY

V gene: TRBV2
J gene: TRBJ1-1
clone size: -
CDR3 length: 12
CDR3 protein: ASSVEQGETEAF

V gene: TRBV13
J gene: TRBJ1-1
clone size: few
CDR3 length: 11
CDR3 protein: ASSPGPNTEAF

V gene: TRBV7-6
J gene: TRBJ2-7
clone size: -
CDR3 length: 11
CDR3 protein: ASSLETGGSPR

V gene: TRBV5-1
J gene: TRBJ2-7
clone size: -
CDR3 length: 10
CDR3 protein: ASSLVGYEQY

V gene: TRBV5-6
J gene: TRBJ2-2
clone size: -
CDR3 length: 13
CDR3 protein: ASSSGQGITGELF

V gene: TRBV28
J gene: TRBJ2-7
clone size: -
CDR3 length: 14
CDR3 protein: ASSPYRAFSSYEQY

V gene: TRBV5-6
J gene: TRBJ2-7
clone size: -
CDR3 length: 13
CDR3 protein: ASSSMTGGSYEQY

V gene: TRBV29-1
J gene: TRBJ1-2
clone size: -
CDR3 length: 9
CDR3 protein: SVPRGYGYT

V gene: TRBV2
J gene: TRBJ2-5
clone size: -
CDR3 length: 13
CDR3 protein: ASSGTSGTQETQY

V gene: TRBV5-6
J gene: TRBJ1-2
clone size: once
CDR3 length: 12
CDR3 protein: ASSVRTLNYGYT

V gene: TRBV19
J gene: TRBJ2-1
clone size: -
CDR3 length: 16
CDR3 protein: ASSIYLAGPFSYNEQF

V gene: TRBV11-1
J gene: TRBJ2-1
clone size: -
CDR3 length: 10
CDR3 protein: ASSGTSDEQF

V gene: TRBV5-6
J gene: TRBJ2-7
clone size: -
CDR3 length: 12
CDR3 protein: ASSWDRGAYEQY

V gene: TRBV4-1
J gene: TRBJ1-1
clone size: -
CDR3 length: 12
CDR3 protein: ASSQDGGNTEAF

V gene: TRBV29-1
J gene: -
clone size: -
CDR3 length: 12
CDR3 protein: SVETTSGKYEQY

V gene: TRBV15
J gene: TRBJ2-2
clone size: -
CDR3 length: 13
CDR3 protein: ATSRDSGGGGELF

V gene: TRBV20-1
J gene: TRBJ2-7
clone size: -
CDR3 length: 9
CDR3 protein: SPARVYEQY

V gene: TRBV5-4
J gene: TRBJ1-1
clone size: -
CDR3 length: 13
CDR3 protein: ASSSPLGTTTEAF

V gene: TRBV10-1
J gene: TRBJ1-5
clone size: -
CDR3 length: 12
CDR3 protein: ASRQDRADQPQH

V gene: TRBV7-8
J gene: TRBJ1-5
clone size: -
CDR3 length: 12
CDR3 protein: ASRDRAGNQPQH

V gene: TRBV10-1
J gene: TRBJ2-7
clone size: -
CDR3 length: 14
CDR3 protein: ASSEGTGQVYYEQY

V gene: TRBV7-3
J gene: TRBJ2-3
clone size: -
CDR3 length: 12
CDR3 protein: ASSLAGSTDTQY

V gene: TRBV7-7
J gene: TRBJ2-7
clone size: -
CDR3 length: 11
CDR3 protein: ASSLNERDEQY

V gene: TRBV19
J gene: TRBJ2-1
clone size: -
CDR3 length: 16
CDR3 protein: ASSIDLPGLAGRNEQF

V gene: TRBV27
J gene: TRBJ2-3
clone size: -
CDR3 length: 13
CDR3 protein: ASKGGPYSTDTQY

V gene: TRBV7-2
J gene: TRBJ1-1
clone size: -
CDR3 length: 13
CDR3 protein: ASSHGTGFYTEAF

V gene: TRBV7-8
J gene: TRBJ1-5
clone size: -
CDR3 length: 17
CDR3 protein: ASSLRRAGQLYSNQPQH

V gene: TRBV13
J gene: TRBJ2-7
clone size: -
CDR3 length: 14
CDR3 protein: ASSPLLGRARDEQY

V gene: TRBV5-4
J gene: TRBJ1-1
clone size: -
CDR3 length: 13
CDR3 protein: ASSLEGHLNTEAF

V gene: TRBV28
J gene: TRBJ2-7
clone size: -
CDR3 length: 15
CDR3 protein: ASSLPIFSGSAYEQY

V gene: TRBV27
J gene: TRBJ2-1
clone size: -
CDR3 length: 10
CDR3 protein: ASSGLGNEQF

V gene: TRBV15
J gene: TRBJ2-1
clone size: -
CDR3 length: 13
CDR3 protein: ATSPGRGSYNEQF

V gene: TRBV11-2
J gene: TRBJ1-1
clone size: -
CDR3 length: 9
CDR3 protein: ASSGAAEAF

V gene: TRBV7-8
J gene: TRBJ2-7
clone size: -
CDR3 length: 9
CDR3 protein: ASRDSCEQY

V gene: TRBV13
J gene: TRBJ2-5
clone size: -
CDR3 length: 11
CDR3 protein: ASSPPTQETQY

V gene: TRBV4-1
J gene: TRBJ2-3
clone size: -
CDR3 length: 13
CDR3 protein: ASSRDRGSQETQY

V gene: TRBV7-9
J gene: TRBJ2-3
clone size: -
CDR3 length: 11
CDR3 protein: ASSQTGGYTQY

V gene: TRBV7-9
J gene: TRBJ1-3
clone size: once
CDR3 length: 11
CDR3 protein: ARQQGAGNTIY